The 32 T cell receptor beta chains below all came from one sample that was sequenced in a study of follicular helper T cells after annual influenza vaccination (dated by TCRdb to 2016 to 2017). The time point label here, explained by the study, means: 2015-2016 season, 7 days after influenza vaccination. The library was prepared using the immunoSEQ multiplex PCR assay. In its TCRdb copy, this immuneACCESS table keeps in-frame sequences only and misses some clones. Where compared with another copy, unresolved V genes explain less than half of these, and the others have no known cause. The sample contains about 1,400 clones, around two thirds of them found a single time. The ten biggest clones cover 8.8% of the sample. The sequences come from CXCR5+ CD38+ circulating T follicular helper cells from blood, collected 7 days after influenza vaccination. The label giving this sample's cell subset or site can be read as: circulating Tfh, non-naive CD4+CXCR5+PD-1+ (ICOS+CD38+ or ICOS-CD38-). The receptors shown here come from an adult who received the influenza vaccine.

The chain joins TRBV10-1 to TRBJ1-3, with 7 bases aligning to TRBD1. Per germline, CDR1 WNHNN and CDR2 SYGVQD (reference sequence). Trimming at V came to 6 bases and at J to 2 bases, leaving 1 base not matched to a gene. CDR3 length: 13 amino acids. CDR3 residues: CASSQGAGNTIYF. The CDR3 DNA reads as TGCGCCAGCAGCCAGGGGGCTGGAAACACCATATATTTT.

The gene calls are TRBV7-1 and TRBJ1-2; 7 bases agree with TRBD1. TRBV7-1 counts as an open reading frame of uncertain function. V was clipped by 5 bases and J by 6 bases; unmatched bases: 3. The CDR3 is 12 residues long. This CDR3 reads CASSAQGNGYTF. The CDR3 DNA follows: TGTGCCAGCAGCGCACAGGGGAATGGCTACACCTTC.

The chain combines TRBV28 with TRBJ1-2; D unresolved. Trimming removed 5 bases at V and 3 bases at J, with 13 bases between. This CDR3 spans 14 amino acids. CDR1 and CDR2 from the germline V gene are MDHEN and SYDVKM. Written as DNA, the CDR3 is TGTGCCAGCAGTGGGCAAGCGGTGCACTATGGCTACACCTTC. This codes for CASSGQAVHYGYTF.

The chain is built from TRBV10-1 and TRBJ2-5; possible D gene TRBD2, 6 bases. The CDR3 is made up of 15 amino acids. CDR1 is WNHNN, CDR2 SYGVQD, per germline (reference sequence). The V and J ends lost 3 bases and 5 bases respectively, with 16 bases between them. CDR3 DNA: TGCGCCAGCAGTGAACGGTTGGGGGGAGCGGAGACCCAGTACTTC. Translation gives CASSERLGGAETQYF.

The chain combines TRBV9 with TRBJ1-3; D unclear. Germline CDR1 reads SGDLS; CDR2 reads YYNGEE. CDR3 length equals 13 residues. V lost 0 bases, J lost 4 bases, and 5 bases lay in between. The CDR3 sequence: CASSVGGGNTIYF. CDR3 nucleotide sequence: TGTGCCAGCAGCGTAGGCGGGGGAAACACCATATATTTT.

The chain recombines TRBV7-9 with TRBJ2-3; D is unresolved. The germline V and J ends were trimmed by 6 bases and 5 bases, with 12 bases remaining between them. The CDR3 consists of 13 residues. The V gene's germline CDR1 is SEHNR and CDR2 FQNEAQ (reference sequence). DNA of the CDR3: TGTGCCAGCAGAGCAACCTGGGGAGATACGCAGTATTTT. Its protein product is CASRATWGDTQYF.

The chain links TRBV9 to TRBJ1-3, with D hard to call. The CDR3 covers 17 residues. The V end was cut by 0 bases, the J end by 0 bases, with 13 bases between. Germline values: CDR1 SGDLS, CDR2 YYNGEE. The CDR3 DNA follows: TGTGCCAGCAGCGTAGGTGATGCATCCCGCTCTGGAAACACCATATATTTT. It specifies CASSVGDASRSGNTIYF. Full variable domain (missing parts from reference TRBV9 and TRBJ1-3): DSGVTQTPKHLITATGQRVTLRCSPRSGDLSVYWYQQSLDQGLQFLIQYYNGEERAKGNILERFSAQQFPDLHSELNLSSLELGDSALYFCASSVGDASRSGNTIYFGEGSWLTVV.

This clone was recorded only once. The CDR3 sequence is CASSGRARSNQPQHF. The CDR3, as DNA: TGTGCCAGCAGTGGGAGGGCAAGGAGCAATCAGCCCCAGCATTTT. J is TRBJ1-5 and V is TRBV21-1. TRBV21-1 is deemed a pseudogene. CDR3 size: 15 residues.

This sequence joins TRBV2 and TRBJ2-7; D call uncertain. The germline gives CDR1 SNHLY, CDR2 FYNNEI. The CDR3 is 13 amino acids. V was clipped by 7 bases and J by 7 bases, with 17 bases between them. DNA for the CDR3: TGTGCCAGCAACCTTTTCCTTAGCTGGGAGCAGTACTTC. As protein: CASNLFLSWEQYF.

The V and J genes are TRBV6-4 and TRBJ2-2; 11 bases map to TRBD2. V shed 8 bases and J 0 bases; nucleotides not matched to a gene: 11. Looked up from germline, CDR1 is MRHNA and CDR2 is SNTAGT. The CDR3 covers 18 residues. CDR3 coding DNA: TGTGCCAGCCCCGCATCCGGGACTAGCGGCTCGAACACCGGGGAGCTGTTTTTT. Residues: CASPASGTSGSNTGELFF.

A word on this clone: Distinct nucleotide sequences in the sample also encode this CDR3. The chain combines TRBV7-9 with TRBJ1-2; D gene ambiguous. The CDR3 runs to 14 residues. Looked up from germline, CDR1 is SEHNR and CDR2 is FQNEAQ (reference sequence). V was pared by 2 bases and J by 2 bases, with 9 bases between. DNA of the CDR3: TGTGCCAGCAGCTTATCAGGACGAAACTATGGCTACACCTTC. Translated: CASSLSGRNYGYTF.

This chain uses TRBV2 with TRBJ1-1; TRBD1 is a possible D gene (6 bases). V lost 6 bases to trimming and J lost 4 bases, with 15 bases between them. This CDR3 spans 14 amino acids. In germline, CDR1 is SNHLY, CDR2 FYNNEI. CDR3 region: CASRRQGGFTEAFF. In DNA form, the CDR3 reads TGTGCCAGCAGGAGGCAAGGGGGATTCACTGAAGCTTTCTTT. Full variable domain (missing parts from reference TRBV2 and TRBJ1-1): EPEVTQTPSHQVTQMGQEVILRCVPISNHLYFYWYRQILGQKVEFLVSFYNNEISEKSEIFDDQFSVERPDGSNFTLKIRSTKLEDSAMYFCASRRQGGFTEAFFGQGTRLTVV.

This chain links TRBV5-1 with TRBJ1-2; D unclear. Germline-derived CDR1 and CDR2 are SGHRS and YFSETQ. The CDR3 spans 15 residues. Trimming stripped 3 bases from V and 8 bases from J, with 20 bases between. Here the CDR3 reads CASSSEGSGYGGYTF. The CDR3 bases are TGCGCCAGCAGCTCGGAAGGGAGCGGGTATGGCGGCTACACCTTC.

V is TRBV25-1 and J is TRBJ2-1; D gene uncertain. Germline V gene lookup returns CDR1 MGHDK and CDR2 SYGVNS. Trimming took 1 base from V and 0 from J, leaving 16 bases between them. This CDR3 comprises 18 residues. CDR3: CASSESAGGRSSYNEQFF. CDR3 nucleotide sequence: TGTGCCAGCAGTGAATCCGCTGGTGGCAGGAGCTCCTACAATGAGCAGTTCTTC.

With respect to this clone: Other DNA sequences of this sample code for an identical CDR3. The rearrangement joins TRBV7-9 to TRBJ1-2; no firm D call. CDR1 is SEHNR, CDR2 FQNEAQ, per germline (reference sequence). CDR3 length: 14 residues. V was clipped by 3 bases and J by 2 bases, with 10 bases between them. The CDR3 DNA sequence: TGTGCCAGCAGCTTGTCTGGGCGCAACTATGGCTACACCTTC. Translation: CASSLSGRNYGYTF.

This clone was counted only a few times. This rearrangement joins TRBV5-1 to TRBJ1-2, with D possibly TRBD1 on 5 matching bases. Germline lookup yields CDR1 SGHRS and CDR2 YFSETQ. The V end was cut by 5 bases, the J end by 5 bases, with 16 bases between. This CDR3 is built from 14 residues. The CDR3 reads CASSFRQGEYGYTF. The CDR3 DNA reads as TGCGCCAGCAGTTTTCGGCAGGGAGAGTATGGCTACACCTTC.

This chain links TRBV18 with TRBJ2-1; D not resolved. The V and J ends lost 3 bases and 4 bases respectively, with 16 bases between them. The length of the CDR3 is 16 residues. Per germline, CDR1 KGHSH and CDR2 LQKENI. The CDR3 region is CASSPTPGGDYNEQFF. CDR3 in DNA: TGTGCCAGCTCACCCACCCCAGGTGGGGATTACAATGAGCAGTTCTTC.

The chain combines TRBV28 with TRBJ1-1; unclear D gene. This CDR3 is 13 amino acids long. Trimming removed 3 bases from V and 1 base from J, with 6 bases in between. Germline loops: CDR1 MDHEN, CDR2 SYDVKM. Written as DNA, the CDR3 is TGTGCCAGCAGTTTTGGAGGGAACACTGAAGCTTTCTTT. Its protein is CASSFGGNTEAFF.

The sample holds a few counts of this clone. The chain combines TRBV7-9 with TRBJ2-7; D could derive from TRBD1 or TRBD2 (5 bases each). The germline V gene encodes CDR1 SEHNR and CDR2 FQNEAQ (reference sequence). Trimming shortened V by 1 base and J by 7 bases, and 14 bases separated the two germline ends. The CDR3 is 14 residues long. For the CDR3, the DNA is TGTGCCAGCAGCTTAGGGGTGGGGGTTGGTGAGCAGTACTTC. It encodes CASSLGVGVGEQYF.

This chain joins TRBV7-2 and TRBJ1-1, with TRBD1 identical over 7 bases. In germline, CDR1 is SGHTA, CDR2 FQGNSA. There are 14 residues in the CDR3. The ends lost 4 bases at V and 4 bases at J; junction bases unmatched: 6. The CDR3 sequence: CASSSSRGSTEAFF. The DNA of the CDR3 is TGTGCCAGCAGCTCCAGCAGGGGGAGCACTGAAGCTTTCTTT.

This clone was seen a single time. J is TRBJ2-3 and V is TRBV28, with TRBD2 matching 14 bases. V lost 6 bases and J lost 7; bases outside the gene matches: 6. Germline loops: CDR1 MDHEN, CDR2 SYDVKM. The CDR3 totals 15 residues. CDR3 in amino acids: CASSLGLAGVYTQYF. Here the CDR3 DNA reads TGTGCCAGCAGCCTGGGACTAGCGGGAGTCTATACGCAGTATTTT.

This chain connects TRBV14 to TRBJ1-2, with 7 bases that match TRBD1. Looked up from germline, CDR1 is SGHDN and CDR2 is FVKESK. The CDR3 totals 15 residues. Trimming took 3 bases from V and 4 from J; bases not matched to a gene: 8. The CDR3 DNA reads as TGTGCCAGCAGCCAGGGTCGACAGGGTTTCTATGGCTACACCTTC. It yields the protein CASSQGRQGFYGYTF.

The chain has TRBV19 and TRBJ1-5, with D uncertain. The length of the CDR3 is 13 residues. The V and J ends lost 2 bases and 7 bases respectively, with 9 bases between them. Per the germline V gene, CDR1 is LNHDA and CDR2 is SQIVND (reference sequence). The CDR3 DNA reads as TGTGCCAGTAGTATAAAAGGTGGCCAGCCCCAGCATTTT. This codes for CASSIKGGQPQHF.

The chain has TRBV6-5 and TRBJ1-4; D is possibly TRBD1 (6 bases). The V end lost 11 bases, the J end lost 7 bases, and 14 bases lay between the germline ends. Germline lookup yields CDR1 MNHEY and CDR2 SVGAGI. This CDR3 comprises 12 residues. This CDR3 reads CAAGGRGEKLFF. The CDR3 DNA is TGTGCCGCGGGGGGCAGGGGTGAAAAACTGTTTTTT.

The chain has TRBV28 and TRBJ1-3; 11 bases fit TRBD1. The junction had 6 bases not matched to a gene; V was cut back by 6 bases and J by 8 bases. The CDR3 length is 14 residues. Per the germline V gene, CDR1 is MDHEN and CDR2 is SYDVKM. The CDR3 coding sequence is TGTGCCAGCAGCCGGGGACAGGGGGATCACACCATATATTTT. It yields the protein CASSRGQGDHTIYF.

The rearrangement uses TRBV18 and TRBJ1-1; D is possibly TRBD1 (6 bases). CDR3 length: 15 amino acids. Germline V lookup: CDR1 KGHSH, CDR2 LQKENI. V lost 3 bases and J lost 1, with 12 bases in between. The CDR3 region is CASSPGTTRNTEAFF. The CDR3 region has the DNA TGTGCCAGCTCACCCGGGACAACTAGGAACACTGAAGCTTTCTTT. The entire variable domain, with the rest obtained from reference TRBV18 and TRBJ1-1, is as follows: NAGVMQNPRHLVRRRGQEARLRCSPMKGHSHVYWYRQLPEEGLKFMVYLQKENIIDESGMPKERFSAEFPKEGPSILRIQQVVRGDSAAYFCASSPGTTRNTEAFFGQGTRLTVV.

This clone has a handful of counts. In nucleotides, the CDR3 is TGCGCCAGCAGCCAAGCGAGTGGCGGAAGAATTAATCAGCCCCAGCATTTT. Protein product: CASSQASGGRINQPQHF. The chain combines TRBV4-1 with TRBJ1-5; D remains ambiguous. The CDR3 extends over 17 amino acids. Germline V CDR1 and CDR2: MGHRA, YSYEKL. Trimming stripped 1 base from V and 4 bases from J, with 17 bases between.

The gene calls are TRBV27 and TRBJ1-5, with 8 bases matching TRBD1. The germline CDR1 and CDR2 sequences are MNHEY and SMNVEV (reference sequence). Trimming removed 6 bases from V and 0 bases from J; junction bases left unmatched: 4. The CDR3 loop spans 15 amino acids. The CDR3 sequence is CASRLGQASNQPQHF. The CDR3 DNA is TGTGCCAGCAGATTGGGACAGGCTAGCAATCAGCCCCAGCATTTT.

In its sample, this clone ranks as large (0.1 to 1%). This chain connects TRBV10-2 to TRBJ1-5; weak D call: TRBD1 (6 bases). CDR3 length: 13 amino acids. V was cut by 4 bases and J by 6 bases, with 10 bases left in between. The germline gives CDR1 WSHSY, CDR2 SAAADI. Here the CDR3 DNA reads TGCGCCAGCAGTGCAGGGGAGGGTCAGCCCCAGCATTTT. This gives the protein CASSAGEGQPQHF.

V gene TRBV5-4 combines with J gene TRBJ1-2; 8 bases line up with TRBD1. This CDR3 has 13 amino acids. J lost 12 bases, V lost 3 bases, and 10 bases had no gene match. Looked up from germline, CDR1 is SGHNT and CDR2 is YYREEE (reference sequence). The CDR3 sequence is CASSWDRNGVNTF. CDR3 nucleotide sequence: TGTGCCAGCAGCTGGGACAGGAACGGCGTCAACACCTTC.

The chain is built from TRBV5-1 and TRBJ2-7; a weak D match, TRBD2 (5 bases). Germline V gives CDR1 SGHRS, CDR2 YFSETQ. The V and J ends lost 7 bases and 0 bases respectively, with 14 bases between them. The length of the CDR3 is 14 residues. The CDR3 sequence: CASSVRTDSYEQYF. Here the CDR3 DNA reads TGCGCCAGCTCGGTTAGGACTGACTCCTACGAGCAGTACTTC.

In DNA form, the CDR3 reads TGCGCCAGCAGCTTGGGGACGGGAGGGCGCGGAAACACAGATACGCAGTATTTT. Its translation is CASSLGTGGRGNTDTQYF. The chain employs TRBV5-1 and TRBJ2-3; TRBD2 matches at 8 bases. CDR3 size: 18 residues. V shed 0 bases and J 2 bases; nucleotides not matched to a gene: 11. The germline CDR1 and CDR2 sequences are SGHRS and YFSETQ.